Sequencing of this T cell receptor beta chain was carried out in a study of blood T cell repertoires in COVID-19. The CDR3 has 12 residues. Trimming pared 7 bases from V and 2 bases from J, leaving 8 bases between. The V gene's germline CDR1 is MNHEY and CDR2 SVGAGI. Using immunoSEQ multiplex PCR, the repertoire was profiled, and TCRdb retains in-frame clones only, with some absent. The data show a few hundred thousand clones, 65% to 85% seen once. This sequence joins TRBV6-5 and TRBJ1-1; D not certain. The receptor's source is a woman aged 55-70 years who had recovered from COVID-19. Sequencing used PBMCs or T cells enriched from blood (not recorded which). In nucleotides, the CDR3 is TGTGCCAGCATCAAGCTTAACACTGAAGCTTTCTTT. It encodes CASIKLNTEAFF.